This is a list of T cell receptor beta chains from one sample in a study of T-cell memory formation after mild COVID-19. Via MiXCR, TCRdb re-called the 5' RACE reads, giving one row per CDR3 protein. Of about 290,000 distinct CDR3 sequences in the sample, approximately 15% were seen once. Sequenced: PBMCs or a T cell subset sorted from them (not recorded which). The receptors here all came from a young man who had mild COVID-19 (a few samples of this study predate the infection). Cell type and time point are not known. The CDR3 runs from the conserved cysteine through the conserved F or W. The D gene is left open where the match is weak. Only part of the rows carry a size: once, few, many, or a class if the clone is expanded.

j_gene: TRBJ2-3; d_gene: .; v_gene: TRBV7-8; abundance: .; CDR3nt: TGTGCCAGCAGCCCGATGAACACAGATACGCAGTATTTT; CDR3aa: CASSPMNTDTQYF
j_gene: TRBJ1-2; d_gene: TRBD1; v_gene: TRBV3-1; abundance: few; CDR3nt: TGTGCCAGCAGTCCAAGGACAGGGCCTGTGAACCATGGCTACACCTTC; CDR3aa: CASSPRTGPVNHGYTF
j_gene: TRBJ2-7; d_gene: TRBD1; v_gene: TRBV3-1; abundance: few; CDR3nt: TGTGCCAGCAGCCATAACCCGGGACAGGGGGCGCGCGAGCAGTACTTC; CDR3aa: CASSHNPGQGAREQYF
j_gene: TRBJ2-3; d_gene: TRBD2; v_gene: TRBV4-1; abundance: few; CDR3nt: TGCGCCAGCAGCCTAAACGGACTAGCCAGTAGCACAGATACGCAGTATTTT; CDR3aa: CASSLNGLASSTDTQYF
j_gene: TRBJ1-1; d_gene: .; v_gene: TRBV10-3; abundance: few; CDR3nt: TGTGCCATCAGTGGAGGAGGGCAGGATGGGAACACTGAAGCTTTCTTT; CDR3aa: CAISGGGQDGNTEAFF
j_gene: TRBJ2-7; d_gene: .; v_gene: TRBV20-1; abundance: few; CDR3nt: TGCAGTGCTCGACTTGTTTACGAGCAGTACTTC; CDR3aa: CSARLVYEQYF
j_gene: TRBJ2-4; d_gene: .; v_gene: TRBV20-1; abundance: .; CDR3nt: TGCAGTGCTAGAGCTCAGGAGGCCAAAAACATTCAGTACTTC; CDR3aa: CSARAQEAKNIQYF
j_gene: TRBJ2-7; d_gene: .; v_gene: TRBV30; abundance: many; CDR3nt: TGTGCCTGTGGGCCGATCTGGGACGAGCAGTACTTC; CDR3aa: CACGPIWDEQYF
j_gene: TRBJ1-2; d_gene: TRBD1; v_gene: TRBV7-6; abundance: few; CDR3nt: TGTGCCAGCGGCGGTCTCGGTACGGTTGGACAGGGATATGGCTACACCTTC; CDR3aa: CASGGLGTVGQGYGYTF
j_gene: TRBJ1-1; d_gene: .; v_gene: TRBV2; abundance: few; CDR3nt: TGTGCCAGCGCGGGGAGGGCCGGCACTGAAGCTTTCTTT; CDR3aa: CASAGRAGTEAFF
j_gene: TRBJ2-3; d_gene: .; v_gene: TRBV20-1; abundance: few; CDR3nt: TGCAGTGCTAGAGGGGGGACACGCAATTACACAGATACGCAGTATTTT; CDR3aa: CSARGGTRNYTDTQYF
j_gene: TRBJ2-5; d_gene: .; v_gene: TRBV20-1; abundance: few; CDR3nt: TGCAGTGCCAGAAGCCAAGAGACCCAGTACTTC; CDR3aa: CSARSQETQYF
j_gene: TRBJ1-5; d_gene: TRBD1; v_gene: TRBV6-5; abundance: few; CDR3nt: TGTGCCAGCAGTGGGACAGGGGGCCGGCAGCCCCAGCATTTT; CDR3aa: CASSGTGGRQPQHF
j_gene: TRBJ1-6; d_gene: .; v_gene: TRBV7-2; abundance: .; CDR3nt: TGTGCCAGCAGCTTAGACGGCGGTACAAGGAATTCACCCCTCCACTTT; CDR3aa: CASSLDGGTRNSPLHF
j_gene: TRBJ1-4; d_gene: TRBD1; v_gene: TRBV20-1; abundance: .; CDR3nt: TGCAGTGCTAGAGGGGGGACAGGGTTTGAAAAACTGTTTTTT; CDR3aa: CSARGGTGFEKLFF
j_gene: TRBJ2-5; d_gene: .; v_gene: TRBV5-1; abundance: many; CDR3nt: TGCGCCAGCAGCCCCGGGGGTTCCGAGGAGACCCAGTACTTC; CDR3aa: CASSPGGSEETQYF
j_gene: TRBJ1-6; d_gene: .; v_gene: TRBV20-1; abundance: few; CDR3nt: TGCAGTGCTAGGGCTCCGGGACACTCTAATTCACCCCTCCACTTT; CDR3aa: CSARAPGHSNSPLHF
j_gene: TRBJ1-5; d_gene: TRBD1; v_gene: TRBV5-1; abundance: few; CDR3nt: TGCGCCAGCAGCTTGGATCCCCTGGACAGGGACAATCAGCCCCAGCATTTT; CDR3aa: CASSLDPLDRDNQPQHF
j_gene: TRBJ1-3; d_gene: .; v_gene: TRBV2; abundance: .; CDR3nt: TGTGCCATCCACCCAGTCCAGGGCGATGGAAACACCATATATTTT; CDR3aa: CAIHPVQGDGNTIYF
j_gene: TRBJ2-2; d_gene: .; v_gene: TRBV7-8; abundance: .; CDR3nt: TGTGCCAGCAGCCCCGGCGACGGGGGCTGGAGCGACACCGGGGAGCTGTTTTTT; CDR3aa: CASSPGDGGWSDTGELFF
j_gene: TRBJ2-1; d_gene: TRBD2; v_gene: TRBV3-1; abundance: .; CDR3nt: TGTGCCAGCAGCTACCTAGCGGGGGCGAGCGAGTTCTTC; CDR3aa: CASSYLAGASEFF
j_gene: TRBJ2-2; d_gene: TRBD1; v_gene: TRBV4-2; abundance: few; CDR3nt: TGTGCCAGCAGCCAAAAACAGGGGTCGGGCGGGGAGCTGTTTTTT; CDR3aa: CASSQKQGSGGELFF
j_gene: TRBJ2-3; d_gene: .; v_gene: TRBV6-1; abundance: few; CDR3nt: TGTGCCAGCAGTGAAGGGACACACACAGATACGCAGTATTTT; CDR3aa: CASSEGTHTDTQYF
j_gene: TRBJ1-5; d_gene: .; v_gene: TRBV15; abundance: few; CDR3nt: TGTGCCACCAGCAGAGATTCCGAGGGGATTCAGCCCCAGCATTTT; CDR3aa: CATSRDSEGIQPQHF
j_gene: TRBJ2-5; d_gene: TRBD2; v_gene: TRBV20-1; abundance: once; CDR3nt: TGCAGTGCTCCGGATAGCGGGGGGCCGGGGACCCAGTACTTC; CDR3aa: CSAPDSGGPGTQYF
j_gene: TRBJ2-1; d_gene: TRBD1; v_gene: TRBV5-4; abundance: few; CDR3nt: TGTGCCAGTCAAACAGGGGGGTCGGTCAATGAGCAGTTCTTC; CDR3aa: CASQTGGSVNEQFF
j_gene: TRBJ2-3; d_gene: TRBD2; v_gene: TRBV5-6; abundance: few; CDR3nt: TGTGCCAGCAGCTTGGGACTAGCGGGGGCCACTAGCACAGATACGCAGTATTTT; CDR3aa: CASSLGLAGATSTDTQYF
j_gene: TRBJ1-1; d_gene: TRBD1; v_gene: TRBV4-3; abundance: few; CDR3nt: TGCGCCAGCAGCCAGGGGACCACAGGGGTTGTCACTGAAGCTTTCTTT; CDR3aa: CASSQGTTGVVTEAFF
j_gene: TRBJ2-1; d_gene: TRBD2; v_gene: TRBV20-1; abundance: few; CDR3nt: TGCAGTGCTGTGGCGGGGGGTCGATTCTACAATGAGCAGTTCTTC; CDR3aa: CSAVAGGRFYNEQFF
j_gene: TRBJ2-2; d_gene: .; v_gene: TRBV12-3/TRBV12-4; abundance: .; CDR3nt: TGTGCCAGCAACAGAGTAGCCGGGGAGCTGTTTTTT; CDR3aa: CASNRVAGELFF
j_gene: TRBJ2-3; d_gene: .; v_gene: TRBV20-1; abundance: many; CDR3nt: TGCAGTTGCCGGCCGACAGATACGCAGTATTTT; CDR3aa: CSCRPTDTQYF
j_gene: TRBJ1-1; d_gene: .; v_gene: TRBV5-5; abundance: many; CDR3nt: TGTGCCAGCAGCTTGGGGGCGCCCGGTGGTACTGAAGCTTTCTTT; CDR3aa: CASSLGAPGGTEAFF
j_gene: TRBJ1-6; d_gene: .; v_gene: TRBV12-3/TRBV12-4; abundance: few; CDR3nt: TGTGCCAGCACCTCGGGAGACGCGAAGCCACCCCTCCACTTT; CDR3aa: CASTSGDAKPPLHF
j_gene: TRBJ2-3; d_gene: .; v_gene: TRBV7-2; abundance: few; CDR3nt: TGTGCCAGCAGCCTTGGCCCGGCAGCGCCTACGCAGTATTTT; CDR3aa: CASSLGPAAPTQYF
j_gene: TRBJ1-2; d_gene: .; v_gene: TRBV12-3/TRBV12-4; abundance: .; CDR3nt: TGTGCCAGCAGTACAAACTGGGGTGGCTACACCTTC; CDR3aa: CASSTNWGGYTF
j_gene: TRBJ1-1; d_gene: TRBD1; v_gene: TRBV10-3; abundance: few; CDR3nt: TGTGCCTCCCGGGACAGGGTCACTGAAGCTTTCTTT; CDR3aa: CASRDRVTEAFF
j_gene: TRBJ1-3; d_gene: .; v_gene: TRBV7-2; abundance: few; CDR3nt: TGTGCCAGCAGCACGACGGCGGACACCATATATTTT; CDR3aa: CASSTTADTIYF
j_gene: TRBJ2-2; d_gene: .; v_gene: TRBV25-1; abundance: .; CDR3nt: TGTGCCAGCAGTGAGAGCAGGGGAGGCACCGGGGAGCTGTTTTTT; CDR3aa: CASSESRGGTGELFF
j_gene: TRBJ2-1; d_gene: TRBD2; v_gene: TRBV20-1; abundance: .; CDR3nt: TGCAGTGCCCACACGGGTAGCGGGGTAGATGAGCAGTTCTTC; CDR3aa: CSAHTGSGVDEQFF
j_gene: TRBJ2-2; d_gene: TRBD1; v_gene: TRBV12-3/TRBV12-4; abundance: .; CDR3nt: TGTGCCAGCTGTACCGGGACAGGGTCCTTACCGAACACCGGGGAGCTGTTTTTT; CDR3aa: CASCTGTGSLPNTGELFF
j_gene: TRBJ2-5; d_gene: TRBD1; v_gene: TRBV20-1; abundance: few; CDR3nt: TGCAGTGCTAGGACAGGGTCGGGTGAGACCCAGTACTTC; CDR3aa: CSARTGSGETQYF
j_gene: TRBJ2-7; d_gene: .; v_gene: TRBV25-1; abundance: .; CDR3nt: TGTGCCAGCAGTGTGGGGAACTACGAGCAGTACTTC; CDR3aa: CASSVGNYEQYF